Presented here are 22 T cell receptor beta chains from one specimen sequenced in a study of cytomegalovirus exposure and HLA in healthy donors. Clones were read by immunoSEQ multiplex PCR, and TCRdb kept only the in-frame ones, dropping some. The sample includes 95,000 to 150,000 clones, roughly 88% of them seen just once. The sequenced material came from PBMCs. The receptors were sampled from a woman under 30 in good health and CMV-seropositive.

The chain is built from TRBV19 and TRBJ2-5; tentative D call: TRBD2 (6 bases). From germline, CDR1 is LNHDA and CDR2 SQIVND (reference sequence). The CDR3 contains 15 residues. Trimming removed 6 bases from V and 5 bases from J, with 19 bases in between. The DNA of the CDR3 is TGTGCCAGTAGGCTCGTTCACGGGGGTCTTGAGACCCAGTACTTC. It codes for CASRLVHGGLETQYF.

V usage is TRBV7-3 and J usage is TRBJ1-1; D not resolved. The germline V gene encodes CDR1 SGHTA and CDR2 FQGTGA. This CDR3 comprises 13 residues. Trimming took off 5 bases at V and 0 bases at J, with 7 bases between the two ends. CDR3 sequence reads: CASSAKMNTEAFF. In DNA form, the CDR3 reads TGTGCCAGCAGCGCGAAGATGAACACTGAAGCTTTCTTT.

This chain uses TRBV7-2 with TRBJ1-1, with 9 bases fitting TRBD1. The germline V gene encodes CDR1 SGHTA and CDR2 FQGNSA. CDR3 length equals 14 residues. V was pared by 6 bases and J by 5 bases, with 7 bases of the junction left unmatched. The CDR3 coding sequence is TGTGCCAGCAGTCCGGGACAGGGCGGGACTGAAGCTTTCTTT. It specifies CASSPGQGGTEAFF.

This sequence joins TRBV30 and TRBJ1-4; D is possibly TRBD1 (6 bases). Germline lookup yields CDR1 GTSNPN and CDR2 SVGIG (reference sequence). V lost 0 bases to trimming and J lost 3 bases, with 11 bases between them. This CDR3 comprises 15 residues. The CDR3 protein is CAWSVSGGPNEKLFF. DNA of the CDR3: TGTGCCTGGAGTGTATCTGGGGGCCCTAATGAAAAACTGTTTTTT.

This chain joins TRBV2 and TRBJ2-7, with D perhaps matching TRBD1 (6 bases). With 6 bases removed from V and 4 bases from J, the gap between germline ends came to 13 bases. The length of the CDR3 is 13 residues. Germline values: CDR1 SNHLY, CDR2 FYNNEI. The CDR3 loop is CASSEKTGYEQYF. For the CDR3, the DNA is TGTGCCAGCAGCGAAAAAACAGGGTACGAGCAGTACTTC.

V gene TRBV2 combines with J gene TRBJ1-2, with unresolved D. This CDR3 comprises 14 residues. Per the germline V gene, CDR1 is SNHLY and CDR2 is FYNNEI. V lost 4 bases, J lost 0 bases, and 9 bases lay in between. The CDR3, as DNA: TGTGCCAGCAGTGGATCAACGGCTAACTATGGCTACACCTTC. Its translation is CASSGSTANYGYTF.

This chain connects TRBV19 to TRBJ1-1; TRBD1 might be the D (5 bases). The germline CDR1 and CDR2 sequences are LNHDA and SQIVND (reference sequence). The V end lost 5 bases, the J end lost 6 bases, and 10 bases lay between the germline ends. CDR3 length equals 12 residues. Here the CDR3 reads CASSPQGPEAFF. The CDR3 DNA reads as TGTGCCAGTAGTCCCCAGGGTCCTGAAGCTTTCTTT.

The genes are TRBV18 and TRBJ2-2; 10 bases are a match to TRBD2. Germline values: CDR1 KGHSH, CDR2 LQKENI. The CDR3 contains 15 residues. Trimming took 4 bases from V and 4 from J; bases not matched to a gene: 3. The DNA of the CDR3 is TGTGCCAGCTCACGACTAGCGGGCGGCACCGGGGAGCTGTTTTTT. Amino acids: CASSRLAGGTGELFF.

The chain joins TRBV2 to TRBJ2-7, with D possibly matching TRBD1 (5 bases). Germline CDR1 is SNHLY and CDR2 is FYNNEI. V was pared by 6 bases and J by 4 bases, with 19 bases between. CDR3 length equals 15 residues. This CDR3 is CASSIGATFKYEQYF. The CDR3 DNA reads TGTGCCAGCAGCATAGGGGCGACTTTTAAGTACGAGCAGTACTTC.

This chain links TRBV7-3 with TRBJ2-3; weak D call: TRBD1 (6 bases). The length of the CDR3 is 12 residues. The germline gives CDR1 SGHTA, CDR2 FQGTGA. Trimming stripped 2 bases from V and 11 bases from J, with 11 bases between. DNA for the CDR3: TGTGCCAGCAGCTTAGAAACAGGGCGGCAGTATTTT. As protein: CASSLETGRQYF. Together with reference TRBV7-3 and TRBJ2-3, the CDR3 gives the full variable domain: GAGVSQTPSNKVTEKGKYVELRCDPISGHTALYWYRQSLGQGPEFLIYFQGTGAADDSGLPNDRFFAVRPEGSVSTLKIQRTERGDSAVYLCASSLETGRQYFGPGTRLTVL.

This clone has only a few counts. CDR3 bases: TGTGCCAGCAGCTTCCATCTCCCAGTTAACTACGAGCAGTACTTC. This encodes CASSFHLPVNYEQYF. V usage is TRBV7-2 and J usage is TRBJ2-7; D not certain. Per germline, CDR1 SGHTA and CDR2 FQGNSA. Trimming removed 3 bases from V and 3 bases from J, with 15 bases in between. The CDR3 sequence is 15 residues long.

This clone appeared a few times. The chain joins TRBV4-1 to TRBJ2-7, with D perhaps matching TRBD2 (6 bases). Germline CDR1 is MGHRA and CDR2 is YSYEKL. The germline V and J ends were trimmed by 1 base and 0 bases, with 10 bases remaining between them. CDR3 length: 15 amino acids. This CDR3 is CASSQGAGYSYEQYF. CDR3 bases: TGCGCCAGCAGCCAAGGAGCGGGCTACTCCTACGAGCAGTACTTC.

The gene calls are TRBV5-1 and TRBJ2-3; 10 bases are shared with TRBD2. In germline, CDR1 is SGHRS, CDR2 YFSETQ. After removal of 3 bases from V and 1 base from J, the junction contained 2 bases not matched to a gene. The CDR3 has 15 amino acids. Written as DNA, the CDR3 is TGCGCCAGCAGCTCAGGACTAGCGGGCACAGATACGCAGTATTTT. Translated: CASSSGLAGTDTQYF.

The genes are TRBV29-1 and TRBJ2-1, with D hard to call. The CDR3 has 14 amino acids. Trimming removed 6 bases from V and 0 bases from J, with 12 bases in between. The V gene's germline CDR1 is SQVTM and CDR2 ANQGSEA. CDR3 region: CSVDGESSYNEQFF. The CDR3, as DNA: TGCAGCGTAGACGGAGAGAGCTCCTACAATGAGCAGTTCTTC.

DNA for the CDR3: TGTGCCAGCAGCGAGGGGACTAGCGGGGGGCAGTACTTC. Its protein product is CASSEGTSGGQYF. The rearrangement uses TRBV9 and TRBJ2-7; TRBD2 aligns across 14 bases. Germline assignment: CDR1 SGDLS and CDR2 YYNGEE. Unmatched junction bases numbered 2, after V lost 3 bases and J lost 9 bases. The CDR3 is 13 residues long. Filled out from reference TRBV9 and TRBJ2-7, the complete variable domain reads DSGVTQTPKHLITATGQRVTLRCSPRSGDLSVYWYQQSLDQGLQFLIQYYNGEERAKGNILERFSAQQFPDLHSELNLSSLELGDSALYFCASSEGTSGGQYFGPGTRLTVT.

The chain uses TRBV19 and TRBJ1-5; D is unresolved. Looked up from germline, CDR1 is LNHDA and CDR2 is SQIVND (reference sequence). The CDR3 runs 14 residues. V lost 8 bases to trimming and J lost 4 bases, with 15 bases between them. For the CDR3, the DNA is TGTGCCAGTTCGGGTGAGCTGCTAAATCAGCCCCAGCATTTT. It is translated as CASSGELLNQPQHF.

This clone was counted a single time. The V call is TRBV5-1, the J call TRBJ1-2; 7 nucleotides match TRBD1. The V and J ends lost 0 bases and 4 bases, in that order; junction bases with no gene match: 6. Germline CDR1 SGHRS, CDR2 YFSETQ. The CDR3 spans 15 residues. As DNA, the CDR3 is TGCGCCAGCAGCTTGGGTGGACAGGAAATCTATGGCTACACCTTC. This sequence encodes CASSLGGQEIYGYTF.

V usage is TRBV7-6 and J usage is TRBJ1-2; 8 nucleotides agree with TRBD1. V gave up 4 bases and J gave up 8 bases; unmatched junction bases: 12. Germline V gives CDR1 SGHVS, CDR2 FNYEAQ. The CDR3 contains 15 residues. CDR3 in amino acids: CASSSLGGQAYGYTF. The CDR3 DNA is TGTGCCAGCAGCTCCTTGGGGGGACAGGCTTACGGCTACACCTTC.

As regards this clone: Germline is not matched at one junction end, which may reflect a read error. The CDR3 loop is CASSLAGDSLNYGYTF. DNA for the CDR3: TGTGCTAGCAGCTTAGCAGGGGACAGTCTCAACTATGGCTACACCTTC. The V call is TRBV7-7, the J call TRBJ1-2; 7 nucleotides align to TRBD1. This CDR3 is 16 amino acids long. Germline CDR1 and CDR2: SSHAT and FNYEAQ (reference sequence).

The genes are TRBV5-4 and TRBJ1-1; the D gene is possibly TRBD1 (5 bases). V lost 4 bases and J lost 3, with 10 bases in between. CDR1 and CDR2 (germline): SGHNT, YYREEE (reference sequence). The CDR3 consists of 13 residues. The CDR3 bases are TGTGCCAGCAGCCGGGACTTCCACACTGAAGCTTTCTTT. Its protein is CASSRDFHTEAFF.

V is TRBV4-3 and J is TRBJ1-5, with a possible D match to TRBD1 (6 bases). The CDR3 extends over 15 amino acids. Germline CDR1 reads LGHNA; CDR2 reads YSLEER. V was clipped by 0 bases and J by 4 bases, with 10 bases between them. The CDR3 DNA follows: TGCGCCAGCAGCCAAGATGGGACAACTAATCAGCCCCAGCATTTT. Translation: CASSQDGTTNQPQHF.

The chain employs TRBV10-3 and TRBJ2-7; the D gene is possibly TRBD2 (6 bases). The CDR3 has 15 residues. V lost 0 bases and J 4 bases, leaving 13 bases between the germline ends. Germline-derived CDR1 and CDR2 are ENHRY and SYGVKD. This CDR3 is CAISESIAESYEQYF. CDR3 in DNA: TGTGCCATCAGTGAGTCGATAGCGGAATCATACGAGCAGTACTTC.